This entry is about one TCR beta chain. The antigen remains unidentified. The data are from a study of T cells expressing NK-cell markers. Broader study findings: Dominant NKG2C+ clonotype frequencies of 1.0-7.0% of CD8+ T cells were measured in roughly 6 donors. HCMV specificity of expanded NKG2C+ T cell clones remained unclear. Topping the CD3+CD56-NKG2C+ fraction as well were these clonotypes, in a few donors.

Synthesis of TCR beta cDNA relied on 5'RACE template switching carrying UMIs. TCRdb re-called the 5' RACE reads and gives one entry per CDR3 protein, without DNA. This sample's table reports roughly 180,000 distinct CDR3 sequences. CDR3 size: 11 residues. CDR1 is MNHEY, CDR2 SMNVEV, per germline (reference sequence). This clonotype was sampled from a man aged 18 to 70 in good health. The sample was blood T cells: a sorted CD56 or NKG2C T cell subset, CD4+ or CD8+ T cells, or bulk PBMC T cells (not recorded which). The chain joins TRBV27 to TRBJ1-1. The CDR3: CASRGGTEAFF.